This TCR beta chain was identified in a study of T cell responses to AZD1222 COVID-19 vaccine. General observations from the study: Following two doses of AZD1222, Spike-specific TCR breadth and depth rose. There were mostly white British donors and more females than males, and clonal diversity was possibly underestimated.

Profiling relied on immunoSEQ multiplex PCR, and the TCRdb table lists in-frame clones only, not all of them. Of tens of thousands of clones listed, approximately 90% are singletons. Note on this clone: As yet, its antigen is unknown.

Germline V gives CDR1 SGHRS, CDR2 YFSETQ. The germline V and J ends were trimmed by 0 bases and 0 bases, with 7 bases remaining between them. The CDR3 covers 14 residues. This receptor was taken from an adult in good health. This chain links TRBV5-1 with TRBJ2-7, with a weak D call TRBD2 (5 bases). The sample was peripheral blood, taken on day 0 of AZD1222 vaccination. CDR3 in amino acids: CASSLARDSYEQYF. The CDR3 DNA is TGCGCCAGCAGCTTGGCCCGGGACTCCTACGAGCAGTACTTC. The full variable domain, rest sourced from reference TRBV5-1 and TRBJ2-7, is KAGVTQTPRYLIKTRGQQVTLSCSPISGHRSVSWYQQTPGQGLQFLFEYFSETQRNKGNFPGRFSGRQFSNSRSEMNVSTLELGDSALYLCASSLARDSYEQYFGPGTRLTVT.